Here is one T cell receptor (beta chain) with its context. The antigen is unknown. Only in-frame clones appear in the TCRdb table, and some are missing; sequencing was by immunoSEQ multiplex PCR. The data hold about 980,000 clones, with over 60% observed a single time. The CDR3 totals 12 residues. From germline, CDR1 is SGHAT and CDR2 FQNNGV. Trimming removed 2 bases from V and 3 bases from J, with 2 bases in between. The source of the sample is a study of shared clonotypes between healthy human individuals. Whole-study findings and limits: Around 5% of naive CD4 clonotypes were common to a few donors.

The receptor's source is a man between 18 and 35 years old in good health. The chain links TRBV11-2 to TRBJ1-3, with D unclear. The sequencing sample was made of memory CD4+ T cells sorted from blood. The subset was: CD45RA-negative fraction. Here the CDR3 DNA reads TGTGCCAGCAGCTTAAGTGGAAACACCATATATTTT. It codes for CASSLSGNTIYF.